The subject of this entry is one T cell receptor beta chain. The antigen is undetermined. The data were obtained in a study of CD4+ T cells in melanoma. General observations from the study: Diverse differentiation states were reported for melanoma neoantigen-specific CD4+ T cells.

Here immunoSEQ multiplex PCR was the method, and the copy in TCRdb shows in-frame clones only, minus some. Here the sample spans about 110,000 clones, 92% being singletons. This CDR3 spans 17 amino acids. The germline CDR1 and CDR2 sequences are SGDLS and YYNGEE. The junction had 10 bases not matched to a gene; V was cut back by 3 bases and J by 3 bases. The chain combines TRBV9 with TRBJ2-2; TRBD2 matches 8 bases. The sample consisted of peripheral blood. The receptor was derived from a human donor with melanoma. CDR3 coding DNA: TGTGCCAGCAGCGCCCTGGGCGGGGGGCCGGACACCGGGGAGCTGTTTTTT. As protein: CASSALGGGPDTGELFF.